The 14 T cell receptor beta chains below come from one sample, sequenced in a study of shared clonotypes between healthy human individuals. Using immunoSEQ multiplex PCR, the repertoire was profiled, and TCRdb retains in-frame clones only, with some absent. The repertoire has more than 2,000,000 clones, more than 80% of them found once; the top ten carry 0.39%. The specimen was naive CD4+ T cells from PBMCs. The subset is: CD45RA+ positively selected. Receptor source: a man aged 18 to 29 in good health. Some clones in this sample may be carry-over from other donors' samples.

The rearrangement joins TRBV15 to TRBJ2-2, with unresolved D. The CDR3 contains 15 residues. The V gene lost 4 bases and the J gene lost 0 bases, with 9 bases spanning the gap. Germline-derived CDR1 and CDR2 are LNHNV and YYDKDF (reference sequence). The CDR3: CATSNRYANTGELFF. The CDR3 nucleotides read TGTGCCACCAGCAACAGATACGCGAACACCGGGGAGCTGTTTTTT.

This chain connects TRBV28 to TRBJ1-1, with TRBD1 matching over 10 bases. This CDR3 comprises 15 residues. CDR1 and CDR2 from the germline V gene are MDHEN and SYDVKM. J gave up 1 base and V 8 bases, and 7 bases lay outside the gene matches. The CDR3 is CASGTGTGANTEAFF. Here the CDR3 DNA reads TGTGCCAGCGGAACGGGGACAGGGGCGAACACTGAAGCTTTCTTT.

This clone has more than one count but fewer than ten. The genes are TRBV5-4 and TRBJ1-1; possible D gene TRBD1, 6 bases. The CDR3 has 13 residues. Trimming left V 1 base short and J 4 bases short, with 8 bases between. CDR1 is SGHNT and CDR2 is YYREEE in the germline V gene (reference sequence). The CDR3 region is CASSLTGFTEAFF. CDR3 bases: TGTGCCAGCAGCTTGACAGGGTTCACTGAAGCTTTCTTT.

For the CDR3, the DNA is TGTGCCAGCAGCCTTAATAGTAATTCCTACAATGAGCAGTTCTTC. It encodes CASSLNSNSYNEQFF. The chain carries TRBV6-5 and TRBJ2-1; no firm D call. Germline V gene lookup returns CDR1 MNHEY and CDR2 SVGAGI. V was trimmed by 6 bases and J by 1 base, leaving 13 bases between them. The CDR3 has 15 amino acids.

The DNA of the CDR3 is TGTGCCAGCAGCGTAGCTGGGCTAGCGGGAGGGTTAAATGAGCAGTTCTTC. This gives the protein CASSVAGLAGGLNEQFF. The chain carries TRBV9 and TRBJ2-1; 12 bases are shared with TRBD2. This CDR3 comprises 17 residues. V trimming: 0 bases; J trimming: 7 bases; junction bases outside the gene matches: 8. Germline CDR1 is SGDLS and CDR2 is YYNGEE.

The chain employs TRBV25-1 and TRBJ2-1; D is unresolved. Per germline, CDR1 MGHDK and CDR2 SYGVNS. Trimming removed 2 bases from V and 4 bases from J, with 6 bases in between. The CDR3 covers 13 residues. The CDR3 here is CASSEQVYNEQFF. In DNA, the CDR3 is TGTGCCAGCAGTGAACAGGTGTACAATGAGCAGTTCTTC.

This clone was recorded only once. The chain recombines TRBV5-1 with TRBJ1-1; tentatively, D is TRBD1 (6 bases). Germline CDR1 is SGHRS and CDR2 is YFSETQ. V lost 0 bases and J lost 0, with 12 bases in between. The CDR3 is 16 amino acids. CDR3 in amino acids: CASSLDRAVMNTEAFF. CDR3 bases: TGCGCCAGCAGCTTGGACAGGGCCGTAATGAACACTGAAGCTTTCTTT.

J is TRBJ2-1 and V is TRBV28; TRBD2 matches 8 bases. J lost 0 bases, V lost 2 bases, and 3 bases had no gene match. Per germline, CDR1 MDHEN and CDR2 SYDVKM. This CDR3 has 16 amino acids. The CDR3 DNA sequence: TGTGCCAGCAGTTTAGGCCGGGAGGGCTCCTACAATGAGCAGTTCTTC. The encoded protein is CASSLGREGSYNEQFF.

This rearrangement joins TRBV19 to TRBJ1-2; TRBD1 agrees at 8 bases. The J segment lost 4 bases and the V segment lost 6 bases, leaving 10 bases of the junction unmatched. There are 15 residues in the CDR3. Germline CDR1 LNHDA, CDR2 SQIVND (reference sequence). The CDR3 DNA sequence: TGTGCCAGTAGCCCTCCGGACAGGGACATCTATGGCTACACCTTC. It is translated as CASSPPDRDIYGYTF.

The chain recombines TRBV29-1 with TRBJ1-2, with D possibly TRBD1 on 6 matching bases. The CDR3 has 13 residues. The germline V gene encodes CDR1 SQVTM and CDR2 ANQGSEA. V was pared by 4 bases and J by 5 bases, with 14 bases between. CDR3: CSVAMGGPYGYTF. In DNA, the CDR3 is TGCAGCGTTGCGATGGGGGGGCCGTATGGCTACACCTTC.

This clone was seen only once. The DNA for the CDR3 is TGTGCCAGCAGCTTAGGGGGGGCTACCTACGAGCAGTACTTC. Residues: CASSLGGATYEQYF. This chain connects TRBV7-8 to TRBJ2-7; either TRBD1 or TRBD2 may supply D (6 bases each). V was shortened by 1 base and J by 2 bases, with 9 bases between the two germline ends. The V gene's germline CDR1 is SGHVS and CDR2 FQNEAQ. There are 14 residues in the CDR3.

CDR3 DNA sequence: TGTGCCAGCAGTTTAAGGGCCTTGGGCCAGCCCCAGCATTTT. Translated: CASSLRALGQPQHF. The V gene is TRBV28, the J gene TRBJ1-5, with unresolved D. V was clipped by 2 bases and J by 7 bases, with 12 bases between them. The germline V gene has CDR1 MDHEN and CDR2 SYDVKM. CDR3 length: 14 residues.

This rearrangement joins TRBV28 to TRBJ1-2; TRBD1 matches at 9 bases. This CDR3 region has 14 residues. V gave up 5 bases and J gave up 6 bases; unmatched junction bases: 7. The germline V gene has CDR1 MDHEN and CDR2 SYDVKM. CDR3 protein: CASSILTGGHGYTF. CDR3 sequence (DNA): TGTGCCAGCAGTATCCTGACAGGGGGGCATGGCTACACCTTC.

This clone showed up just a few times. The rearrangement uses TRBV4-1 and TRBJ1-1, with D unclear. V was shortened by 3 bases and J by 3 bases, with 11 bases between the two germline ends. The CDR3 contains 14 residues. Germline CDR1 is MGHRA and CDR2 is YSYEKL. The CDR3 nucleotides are TGCGCCAGCAGCCAGTTTGAACGAGACACTGAAGCTTTCTTT. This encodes CASSQFERDTEAFF.